The present T cell receptor (beta chain) was sequenced within a study of control samples from healthy donors and cancer patients. Assay used: immunoSEQ multiplex PCR; TCRdb lists only in-frame clones, some missing. The table shows 100,000 to 150,000 clones, with around 90% occurring only once. The CDR3 loop spans 15 amino acids. V gave up 0 bases and J gave up 1 base, with 10 bases separating them. Germline V gene lookup returns CDR1 SGHRS and CDR2 YFSETQ. The TCR comes from a man aged 40-55 years in good health. Sample: blood. V usage is TRBV5-1 and J usage is TRBJ1-1; perhaps TRBD1 as D (5 bases). CDR3: CASSLVVGTNTEAFF. CDR3 sequence (DNA): TGCGCCAGCAGCTTGGTGGTAGGGACGAACACTGAAGCTTTCTTT.